The rows below give T cell receptor beta chains drawn from one sample of a study of cytomegalovirus exposure and HLA in healthy donors. Only in-frame clones appear in the TCRdb table, and some are missing; sequencing was by immunoSEQ multiplex PCR. This sample has 150,000 or so clones; approximately 86% occur once, and the top ten carry nearly 2%. The sample comprised PBMCs. The origin of the receptors is a woman aged 18-29 years in good health and CMV-seronegative. CDR3s include the opening cysteine and the closing phenylalanine or tryptophan. Fields, in order: V gene, J gene, CDR3 length, CDR3 protein.

>TRBV2|TRBJ2-1|14
CASSDREVNNEQFF
>TRBV10-3|TRBJ2-2|16
CAISESGQVNTGELFF
>TRBV2|TRBJ2-7|13
CASSVMGAYEQYF
>TRBV6-5|TRBJ1-2|13
CASSYSAMRGYTF
>TRBV27|TRBJ2-2|12
CASSFTAGELFF
>TRBV6-6|TRBJ1-1|15
CASSHPWGVNTEAFF
>TRBV10-2|TRBJ2-5|13
CASMGLPRETQYF
>TRBV5-5|TRBJ1-1|16
CASSYDGTRRGRGAFF
>TRBV5-1|TRBJ1-6|15
CASSLGTGFTSPLHF
>TRBV5-4|TRBJ1-1|14
CASSSGQTNTEAFF
>TRBV29-1|TRBJ2-1|13
CSGRDRAPDEQFF
>TRBV28|TRBJ1-2|14
CASTLAGFGGGYTF
>TRBV4-2|TRBJ2-1|18
CASSQGPAGADEYNEQFF
>TRBV27|TRBJ2-7|15
CASSLSSGMGYEQYF
>TRBV9|TRBJ2-3|15
CASSVGPVSTDTQYF
>TRBV7-8|TRBJ2-1|15
CASKSGGPSYNEQFF
>TRBV19|TRBJ1-4|13
CASSIQRNEKLFF
>TRBV10-3|TRBJ1-5|14
CAISGDRGSQPQHF
>TRBV5-1|TRBJ2-7|16
CASSFRPGQGLDEQYF
>TRBV25-1|TRBJ1-1|12
CASSESETEAFF
>TRBV25-1|TRBJ2-2|16
CASSARLAGVTGELFF
>TRBV28|TRBJ2-7|14
CASSPGTVQYEQYF
>TRBV27|TRBJ2-7|15
CASSPDSGREREQYF